Reported below is one T cell receptor beta chain. Its antigen remains unidentified. This sample is part of a study of post-analysis software for immune sequencing data. Findings of the study overall: Controls significantly exceeded multiple sclerosis patients in normalized Chao1 diversity. Batch-matched samples strongly co-clustered by F measure. Included in a set of a few TRBV segments more frequent in patients than controls were TRBV5-6, TRBV5-1 and TRBV20-1.

Trimming removed 3 bases from V and 1 base from J; junction bases left unmatched: 6. The CDR3 has 17 residues. Unique molecular identifiers tagged the TCR beta cDNA libraries. A few hundred thousand cDNA molecules came from around 1 to 10 million T cells. TCRdb analysed the PCR reads with MiXCR anew, one entry per CDR3 protein. Among 700,000 to 800,000 distinct CDR3 sequences listed, around 27% were seen once. The specimen was blood. The V gene is TRBV12-3 or TRBV12-4, the J gene TRBJ2-6; 7 nucleotides align to TRBD1. This clonotype originated in a girl aged 10 to 17 with multiple sclerosis. CDR3 loop: CASSFEGTASGANVLTF. The CDR3, as DNA: TGTGCCAGCAGTTTCGAGGGGACAGCTTCTGGGGCCAACGTCCTGACTTTC.